This T cell receptor beta chain was obtained from a study of T cells in Graves' hyperthyroidism and ophthalmopathy. TCR beta CDR3 region amplification was performed from RNA transcripts. During a first-round RT-PCR of the TCR CDR3, the HTBI primer set was used. MiXCR, run by TCRdb on the multiplex PCR reads, gives a single entry per CDR3 protein. The sample carries approximately 400,000 distinct CDR3 sequences, approximately 19% recorded once. V dropped 9 bases and J dropped 0 bases, with 8 bases sitting between them. Germline V gives CDR1 LNHDA, CDR2 SQIVND (reference sequence). The CDR3 covers 12 residues. This clonotype was seen ten or more times. Isolation of PBMCs was performed on 10 ml fresh peripheral blood.

J is TRBJ1-1 and V is TRBV19, with D hard to call. The source material was blood. The TCR sequence derives from a woman aged 18-29 years with Graves' hyperthyroidism. The chain's CDR3 is CASSRLNTEAFF. CDR3 bases: TGTGCCAGCAGCCGATTGAACACTGAAGCTTTCTTT. The variable domain in full, with the rest retrieved from reference TRBV19 and TRBJ1-1, is DGGITQSPKYLFRKEGQNVTLSCEQNLNHDAMYWYRQDPGQGLRLIYYSQIVNDFQKGDIAEGYSVSREKKESFPLTVTSAQKNPTAFYLCASSRLNTEAFFGQGTRLTVV.